This TCR beta chain came from a study of cytomegalovirus exposure and HLA in healthy donors. As for the study in general: Drawn from HLA-typed donors, about 82 million unique TCRs were held in an early data release.

On this clone: Its antigen is undetermined.

PCR amplification relied on 60 Vbeta primers (plus 13 Jbeta primers). Clones were read by immunoSEQ multiplex PCR, and TCRdb kept only the in-frame ones, dropping some. This table holds roughly 150,000 clones, approximately 81% found once. Points from the study as a whole: Published work reported that the classifier diagnosed cytomegalovirus status with high specificity and sensitivity.

Trimming cost V 3 bases and J 1 base; bases outside gene matches: 6. Per the germline V gene, CDR1 is SGHTA and CDR2 is FQGNSA. The CDR3 is 15 amino acids. Sequences were obtained from PBMCs. This TCR was recovered from a man aged 25-45 years in good health and CMV-seropositive. The rearrangement uses TRBV7-2 and TRBJ2-7, with 7 bases matching TRBD2. The CDR3: CASSLGGSGSYEQYF. In DNA form, the CDR3 reads TGTGCCAGCAGCTTGGGGGGGTCTGGATCCTACGAGCAGTACTTC.